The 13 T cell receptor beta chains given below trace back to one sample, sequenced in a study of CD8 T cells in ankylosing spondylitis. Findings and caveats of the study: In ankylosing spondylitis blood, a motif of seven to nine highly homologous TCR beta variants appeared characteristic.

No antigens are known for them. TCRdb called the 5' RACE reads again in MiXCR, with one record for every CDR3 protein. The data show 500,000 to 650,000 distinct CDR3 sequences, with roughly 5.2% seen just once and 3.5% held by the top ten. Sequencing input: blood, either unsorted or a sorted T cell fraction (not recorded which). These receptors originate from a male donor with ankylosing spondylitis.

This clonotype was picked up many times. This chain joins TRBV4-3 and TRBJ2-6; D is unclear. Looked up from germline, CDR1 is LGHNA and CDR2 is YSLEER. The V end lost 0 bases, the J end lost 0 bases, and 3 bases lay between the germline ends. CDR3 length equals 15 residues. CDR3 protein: CASSQEFSGANVLTF. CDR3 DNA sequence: TGCGCCAGCAGCCAAGAATTCTCTGGGGCCAACGTCCTGACTTTC.

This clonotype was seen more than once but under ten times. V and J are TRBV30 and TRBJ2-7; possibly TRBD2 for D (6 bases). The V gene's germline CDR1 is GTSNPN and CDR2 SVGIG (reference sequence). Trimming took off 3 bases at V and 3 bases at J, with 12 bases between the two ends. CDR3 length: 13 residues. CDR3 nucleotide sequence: TGTGCCTGGAGAGCGCAGGGAGGCTACGAGCAGTACTTC. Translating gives CAWRAQGGYEQYF.

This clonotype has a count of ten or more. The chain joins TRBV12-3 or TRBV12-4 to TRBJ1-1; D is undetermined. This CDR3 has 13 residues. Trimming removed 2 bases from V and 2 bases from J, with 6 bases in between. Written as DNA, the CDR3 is TGTGCCAGCAGTTTAAGGTATAACACTGAAGCTTTCTTT. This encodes CASSLRYNTEAFF.

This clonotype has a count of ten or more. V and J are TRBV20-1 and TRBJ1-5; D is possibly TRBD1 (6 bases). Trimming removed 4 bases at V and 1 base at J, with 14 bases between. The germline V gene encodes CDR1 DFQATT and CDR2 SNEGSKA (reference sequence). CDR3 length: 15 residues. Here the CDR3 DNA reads TGCAGTGCTATATCCGGGACAACCAGCAATCAGCCCCAGCATTTT. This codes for CSAISGTTSNQPQHF.

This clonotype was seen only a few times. The CDR3 region has the DNA TGTGCCAGCAGCCCCTACAGGGGTTCCTACAATGAGCAGTTCTTC. Its translation: CASSPYRGSYNEQFF. The chain employs TRBV7-9 and TRBJ2-1; 7 positions agree with TRBD1. The CDR3 length is 15 residues. Germline CDR1 reads SEHNR; CDR2 reads FQNEAQ (reference sequence). Germline trimming cut 5 bases from V and 1 base from J; bases unmatched to any gene: 5.

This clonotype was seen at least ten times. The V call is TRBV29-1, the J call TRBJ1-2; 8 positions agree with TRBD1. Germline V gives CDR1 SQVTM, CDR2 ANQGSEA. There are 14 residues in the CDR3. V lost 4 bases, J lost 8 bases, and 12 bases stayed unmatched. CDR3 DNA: TGCAGCGTTGTCGGACAGGGTGTAAAAGGAGGCTACACCTTC. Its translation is CSVVGQGVKGGYTF.

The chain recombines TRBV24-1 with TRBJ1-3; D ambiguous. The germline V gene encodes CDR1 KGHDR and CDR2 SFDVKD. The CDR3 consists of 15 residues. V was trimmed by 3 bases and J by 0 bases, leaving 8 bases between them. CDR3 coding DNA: TGTGCCACCAGTGATCCCTTGAGCTCTGGAAACACCATATATTTT. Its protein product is CATSDPLSSGNTIYF.

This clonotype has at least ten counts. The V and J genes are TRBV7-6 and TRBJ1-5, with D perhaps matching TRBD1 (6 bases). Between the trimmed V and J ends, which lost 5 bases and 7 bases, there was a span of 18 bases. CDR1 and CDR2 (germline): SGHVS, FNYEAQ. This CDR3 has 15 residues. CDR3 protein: CASSPEGGPDQPQHF. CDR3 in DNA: TGTGCCAGCAGCCCCGAGGGGGGGCCGGACCAGCCCCAGCATTTT.

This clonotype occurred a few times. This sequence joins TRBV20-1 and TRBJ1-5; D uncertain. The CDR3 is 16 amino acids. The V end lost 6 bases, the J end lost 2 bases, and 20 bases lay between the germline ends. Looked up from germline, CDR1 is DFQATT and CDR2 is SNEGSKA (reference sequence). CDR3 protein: CSAPTPGRGGNQPQHF. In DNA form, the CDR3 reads TGCAGTGCCCCTACCCCCGGCCGCGGTGGCAATCAGCCCCAGCATTTT.

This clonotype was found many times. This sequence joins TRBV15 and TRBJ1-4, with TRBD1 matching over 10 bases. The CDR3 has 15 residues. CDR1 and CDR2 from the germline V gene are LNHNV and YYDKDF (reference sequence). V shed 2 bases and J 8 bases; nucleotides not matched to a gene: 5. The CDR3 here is CATSRTRTGGEKLFF. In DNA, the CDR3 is TGTGCCACCAGCAGAACTCGGACAGGGGGGGAAAAACTGTTTTTT. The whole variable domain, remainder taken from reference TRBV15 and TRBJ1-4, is DAMVIQNPRYQVTQFGKPVTLSCSQTLNHNVMYWYQQKSSQAPKLLFHYYDKDFNNEADTPDNFQSRRPNTSFCFLDIRSPGLGDTAMYLCATSRTRTGGEKLFFGSGTQLSVL.

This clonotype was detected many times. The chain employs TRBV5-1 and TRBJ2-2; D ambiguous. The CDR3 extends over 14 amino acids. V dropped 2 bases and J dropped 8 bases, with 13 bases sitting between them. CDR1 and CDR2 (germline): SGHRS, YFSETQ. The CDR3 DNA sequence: TGCGCCAGCAGCTTCCCCGGCGGACGGGGGGAGCTGTTTTTT. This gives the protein CASSFPGGRGELFF.

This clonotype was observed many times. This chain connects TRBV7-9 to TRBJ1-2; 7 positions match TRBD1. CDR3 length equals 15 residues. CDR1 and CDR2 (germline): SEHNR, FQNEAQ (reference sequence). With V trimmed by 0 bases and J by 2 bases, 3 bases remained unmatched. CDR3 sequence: CASSLAVRGNYGYTF. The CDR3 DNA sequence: TGTGCCAGCAGCTTAGCTGTCAGGGGGAACTATGGCTACACCTTC.

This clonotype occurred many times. CDR3 sequence (DNA): TGCAGTGCCCCCGATGGGTATGGCTACACCTTC. Translating gives CSAPDGYGYTF. This chain connects TRBV20-1 to TRBJ1-2; D remains unclear. Germline V CDR1 and CDR2: DFQATT, SNEGSKA (reference sequence). This CDR3 is built from 11 residues. Deletions cut 6 bases from V and 5 bases from J, with 10 bases between.